What follows is one T cell receptor beta chain and its context. Its antigen remains unknown. Assay used: immunoSEQ multiplex PCR; TCRdb lists only in-frame clones, some missing. Among about 22,000 clones listed, 70% to 80% were seen once. This sample stems from a study of PD-1 blockade in classical Hodgkin lymphoma. Study outcomes and limitations: A significant rise in TCR diversity by C4D1 was seen for CD4+ but not CD8+ cells.

Following autologous stem cell transplantation, relapse occurred in every patient, and exposure to brentuximab vedotin varied. Germline CDR1 reads SGHAT; CDR2 reads FQNNGV. V lost 1 base to trimming and J lost 2 bases, with 9 bases between them. The length of the CDR3 is 15 residues. The sequence was obtained from a human donor with classical Hodgkin lymphoma. The sequencing used peripheral blood mononuclear cells (PBMCs), collected at baseline. This chain links TRBV11-2 with TRBJ1-3, with D possibly TRBD1 on 5 matching bases. For the CDR3, the DNA is TGTGCCAGCAGCTTAGGGGCAGGGCCTGGAAACACCATATATTTT. Translation: CASSLGAGPGNTIYF.